This TCR beta chain derives from a study of response to subunit inactivated influenza vaccine. Study findings and constraints: A suggestion made by the authors is that each seasonal influenza vaccination recruits few new T cells.

Comments on this clonotype: The antigen is not known.

TCRdb passed the RT-PCR reads through MiXCR, listing each CDR3 protein once. The repertoire consists of around 750,000 distinct CDR3 sequences, with less than 25% occurring once and the leading ten covering around 9.6%. Germline V gene lookup returns CDR1 DFQATT and CDR2 SNEGSKA (reference sequence). This CDR3 contains 13 residues. V was pared by 3 bases and J by 3 bases, with 9 bases between. Sample: PBMCs from blood, taken around 5 days after vaccination. The receptor comes from a man aged 45-65 years who received an inactivated influenza vaccine. The V and J genes are TRBV20-1 and TRBJ2-1, with D perhaps matching TRBD2 (5 bases). The CDR3 loop reads CSARTTSYNEQFF. The DNA of the CDR3 is TGCAGTGCTAGGACTACCAGCTACAATGAGCAGTTCTTC.